These 20 T cell receptor beta chains share one sample of origin, sequenced in a study of Graves' ophthalmopathy and Graves' hyperthyroidism listed by TCRdb under 2018. Sequenced on an Illumina HiSeq 2000. For repertoire sequencing, the TCR beta CDR3 regions were amplified from RNA transcripts. The first round was an RT-PCR using HTBI primers with the Qiagen OneStep RT-PCR kit, and this first round was followed by a second-round multiplex PCR, then size selection and purification. TCRdb reworked the public reads: Q25 trimming with fastp, MiXCR clone assembly, productive beta chains retained. Rows are combined by CDR3 protein, so each entry shows the most common genes and DNA. The table for this sample lists almost 750,000 distinct CDR3 sequences; roughly 40% of them were counted only once. 40% to 45% of the sample comes from the top ten. Input material: peripheral blood. The receptors were sampled from an adult man with Graves' ophthalmopathy.

This clonotype was found a few times. The V and J genes are TRBV20-1 and TRBJ1-6, with D possibly being TRBD1 (6 bases). With 3 bases removed from V and 10 bases from J, the gap between germline ends came to 13 bases. From germline, CDR1 is DFQATT and CDR2 SNEGSKA (reference sequence). This CDR3 contains 13 residues. This chain's CDR3 is CSARAGAKSPLHF. CDR3 nucleotide sequence: TGCAGTGCTAGGGCAGGGGCCAAATCACCCCTCCACTTT.

The chain has TRBV12-3 or TRBV12-4 and TRBJ2-6; TRBD1 agrees at 8 bases. V was pared by 6 bases and J by 0 bases, with 7 bases of the junction left unmatched. The length of the CDR3 is 17 residues. The CDR3 loop is CASSPTGAYSGANVLTF. CDR3 nucleotide sequence: TGTGCCAGCAGCCCGACAGGGGCCTACTCTGGGGCCAACGTCCTGACTTTC.

As DNA, the CDR3 is TGTGCCAGCAGCCTGACGCGGACAGGGACTGAAGCTTTCTTT. Its protein is CASSLTRTGTEAFF. The chain employs TRBV25-1 and TRBJ1-1; 8 bases agree with TRBD1. The CDR3 length is 14 residues. Germline CDR1 and CDR2: MGHDK and SYGVNS. Germline trimming cut 6 bases from V and 5 bases from J; bases unmatched to any gene: 8.

The rearrangement uses TRBV10-3 and TRBJ1-6, with D perhaps matching TRBD1 (5 bases). The germline V gene encodes CDR1 ENHRY and CDR2 SYGVKD. The germline V and J ends were trimmed by 10 bases and 7 bases, with 23 bases remaining between them. The CDR3 length is 16 residues. The CDR3 DNA sequence: TGTGCCACCGAGATCAGGGCGCCGGATCGGAATTCACCCCTCCACTTT. Translation: CATEIRAPDRNSPLHF.

This sequence joins TRBV11-1 and TRBJ2-7; a possible D gene is TRBD1 (6 bases). Between the trimmed V and J ends, which lost 5 bases and 2 bases, there was a span of 22 bases. The length of the CDR3 is 17 residues. Germline lookup yields CDR1 SGHAT and CDR2 FQDESV (reference sequence). CDR3 residues: CASSQELQGLLPYEQYF. Written as DNA, the CDR3 is TGTGCCAGCAGCCAAGAATTGCAGGGGTTACTACCCTACGAGCAGTACTTC.

This clonotype has a handful of counts. V usage is TRBV10-3 and J usage is TRBJ2-7; D might be TRBD1 (6 bases). The CDR3 sequence is 14 residues long. V was pared by 10 bases and J by 1 base, with 17 bases between. CDR1 is ENHRY, CDR2 SYGVKD, per germline. The CDR3 DNA reads TGTGCCAGCAGCGCCGGGACACCGTCCTACGAGCAGTACTTC. Translating it yields CASSAGTPSYEQYF.

This clonotype was counted a few times. CDR3 protein: CASSVARRQGNSPLHF. The DNA of the CDR3 is TGTGCCAGCAGCGTAGCTAGAAGGCAGGGGAATTCACCCCTCCACTTT. This chain connects TRBV9 to TRBJ1-6; D is perhaps TRBD1 (6 bases). V was trimmed by 0 bases and J by 7 bases, leaving 14 bases between them. Germline CDR1 reads SGDLS; CDR2 reads YYNGEE. The CDR3 sequence is 16 residues long.

This clonotype has at least ten counts. The chain recombines TRBV19 with TRBJ1-1; tentative D call: TRBD1 (5 bases). Germline V gives CDR1 LNHDA, CDR2 SQIVND (reference sequence). The V and J ends lost 4 bases and 2 bases respectively, with 11 bases between them. The CDR3 spans 14 residues. CDR3 DNA sequence: TGTGCCAGTAGTACCAGGGCTCCTAACACTGAAGCTTTCTTT. Amino acids: CASSTRAPNTEAFF.

This clonotype was recorded a few times. The chain couples TRBV25-1 to TRBJ2-7; weak D call: TRBD2 (6 bases). In germline, CDR1 is MGHDK, CDR2 SYGVNS. This CDR3 region has 14 residues. Trimming took off 5 bases at V and 3 bases at J, with 14 bases between the two ends. The CDR3 sequence is CASSRAPGDYEQYF. The CDR3 DNA is TGTGCCAGCAGTCGTGCCCCGGGGGACTACGAGCAGTACTTC.

This clonotype was found many times. V is TRBV15 and J is TRBJ1-5; no firm D call. Germline V gene sequence: CDR1 LNHNV, CDR2 YYDKDF (reference sequence). The CDR3 consists of 16 residues. Trimming shortened V by 1 base and J by 4 bases, and 14 bases separated the two germline ends. The chain's CDR3 is CATSRVVGVRNQPQHF. In DNA, the CDR3 is TGTGCCACCAGCAGAGTGGTTGGGGTAAGGAATCAGCCCCAGCATTTT.

This clonotype was observed many times. J is TRBJ1-2 and V is TRBV15; 12 nucleotides match TRBD1. The trim removed 5 bases at V and 4 bases at J, leaving 8 bases unmatched. This CDR3 spans 16 amino acids. The germline V gene encodes CDR1 LNHNV and CDR2 YYDKDF (reference sequence). DNA of the CDR3: TGTGCCACCAGCGGCGGGACAGGGGGCTTTATCTATGGCTACACCTTC. This translates into CATSGGTGGFIYGYTF.

With regard to this clonotype: A much larger clone lies a single base off, so this may be a read error. The genes are TRBV20-1 and TRBJ2-5; D is tentatively TRBD1 or TRBD2 (6 bases each). V dropped 6 bases and J dropped 6 bases, with 17 bases sitting between them. The CDR3 totals 13 residues. From germline, CDR1 is DFQATT and CDR2 SNEGSKA (reference sequence). CDR3 DNA sequence: TGCAGTGCGAGGGGGACGGGGGAACAGACCCAGTACTTC. Amino acids: CSARGTGEQTQYF.

V and J are TRBV29-1 and TRBJ1-1; tentative D call: TRBD1 (6 bases). The CDR3 spans 12 residues. Germline CDR1 SQVTM, CDR2 ANQGSEA. The CDR3 DNA reads as TGCAGTTACGTGGGGGCGAACACTGAAGCTTTCTTT. Residues: CSYVGANTEAFF.

This clonotype has only a few counts. The chain recombines TRBV7-9 with TRBJ1-2; D not certain. CDR1 is SEHNR and CDR2 is FQNEAQ in the germline V gene (reference sequence). With 6 bases removed from V and 7 bases from J, the gap between germline ends came to 9 bases. The CDR3 is made up of 11 amino acids. This chain's CDR3 is CASSFGTGYTF. Here the CDR3 DNA reads TGTGCCAGCAGTTTCGGTACTGGCTACACCTTC.

This clonotype was picked up a small number of times. J is TRBJ1-1 and V is TRBV5-8; D gene unclear. The germline gives CDR1 SGHTS, CDR2 YDEGEE. The V end was cut by 0 bases, the J end by 4 bases, with 10 bases between. The CDR3 has 14 amino acids. The CDR3, as DNA: TGTGCCAGCAGCTTGGGTCTAATGGGCACTGAAGCTTTCTTT. This gives the protein CASSLGLMGTEAFF.

About this clonotype itself: A junction end diverges from the germline sequence, so it may reflect a read error. CDR3 amino acids: CASSGETGVYEQYF. In DNA form, the CDR3 reads TGTGCCAGCAGTGGGGAGACAGGGGTCTACGAGCAGTACTTC. The J gene is TRBJ2-7, the V gene TRBV10-3, with 8 nucleotides matching TRBD1. The CDR3 is 14 residues long. Germline assignment: CDR1 ENHRY and CDR2 SYGVKD.

The CDR3 sequence is CSALWDRGSPLHF. CDR3 nucleotide sequence: TGCAGTGCCCTTTGGGACAGGGGTTCACCCCTCCACTTT. This sequence joins TRBV29-1 and TRBJ1-6, with TRBD1 identical over 10 bases. Germline assignment: CDR1 SQVTM and CDR2 ANQGSEA. The length of the CDR3 is 13 residues. The variable domain in full, completed from reference TRBV29-1 and TRBJ1-6, reads SAVISQKPSRDICQRGTSLTIQCQVDSQVTMMFWYRQQPGQSLTLIATANQGSEATYESGFVIDKFPISRPNLTFSTLTVSNMSPEDSSIYLCSALWDRGSPLHFGNGTRLTVT.

A word on this clonotype: A read error is possible here, since a much larger clone lies one base away. The chain couples TRBV9 to TRBJ2-5; D remains ambiguous. The CDR3 length is 13 residues. CDR1 is SGDLS and CDR2 is YYNGEE in the germline V gene. The CDR3 DNA reads as TGTGCCAGCAGCGTAGGAGTCAGTGAGACCCGGTACTTC. Translating it yields CASSVGVSETRYF. Drawing the rest from reference TRBV9 and TRBJ2-5, the complete variable domain is DSGVTQTPKHLITATGQRVTLRCSPRSGDLSVYWYQQSLDQGLQFLIQYYNGEERAKGNILERFSAQQFPDLHSELNLSSLELGDSALYFCASSVGVSETRYFGPGTRLLVL.

The V gene is TRBV11-2, the J gene TRBJ2-5; 8 bases are a match to TRBD2. V gave up 0 bases and J gave up 9 bases; unmatched junction bases: 12. CDR1 SGHAT and CDR2 FQNNGV come from the germline V gene. This CDR3 contains 16 residues. Written as DNA, the CDR3 is TGTGCCAGCAGCTTAGAGTCAGGTGGAGGGCGGGGGGCCCAGTACTTC. As protein: CASSLESGGGRGAQYF. Based on the CDR3 plus reference TRBV11-2 and TRBJ2-5, the full variable domain is EAGVAQSPRYKIIEKRQSVAFWCNPISGHATLYWYQQILGQGPKLLIQFQNNGVVDDSQLPKDRFSAERLKGVDSTLKIQPAKLEDSAVYLCASSLESGGGRGAQYFGPGTRLLVL.

This chain uses TRBV7-9 with TRBJ1-2; 8 bases map to TRBD1. The CDR3 extends over 12 amino acids. V dropped 5 bases and J dropped 13; count of bases not matched to a gene: 9. The germline V gene has CDR1 SEHNR and CDR2 FQNEAQ (reference sequence). CDR3 nucleotide sequence: TGTGCCAGCAGCCAAGGACAGGGAGGACGCACCTTC. Translated: CASSQGQGGRTF.